At least ten counts were recorded for the clone carrying this T cell receptor beta chain. Its antigen is still unknown. The data were obtained in a study of T-cell reconstitution after alpha-beta-depleted transplantation in children. A TCRbeta library incorporating unique molecular identifiers was prepared. TCRdb reprocessed the PCR reads with MiXCR, giving one entry per CDR3 protein. The sample includes 250,000 to 300,000 distinct CDR3 sequences, about a tenth seen only once; the top ten take 7.5%. This CDR3 is 15 amino acids long. V was shortened by 6 bases and J by 0 bases, with 15 bases between the two germline ends. Germline CDR1 is MDHEN and CDR2 is SYDVKM. Study-level results: A year post-transplant, T-cell counts and diversity derived mostly from newly produced T cells.

This specimen was PBMCs, taken before TCRalphabeta/CD19-depleted stem cell transplant. The rearrangement uses TRBV28 and TRBJ2-7; D is perhaps TRBD1 (7 bases). This receptor was obtained from a boy younger than two with acute myeloid leukemia, due to receive a stem cell transplant. The CDR3 region has the DNA TGTGCCAGCAGACCGGCAGGGGGGACCTCCTACGAGCAGTACTTC. This gives the protein CASRPAGGTSYEQYF. The entire variable domain, with the rest obtained from reference TRBV28 and TRBJ2-7, is as follows: DVKVTQSSRYLVKRTGEKVFLECVQDMDHENMFWYRQDPGLGLRLIYFSYDVKMKEKGDIPEGYSVSREKKERFSLILESASTNQTSMYLCASRPAGGTSYEQYFGPGTRLTVT.